This TCR beta chain was retrieved from a study of CD8 T cells in Susac syndrome (dated by TCRdb to the late 2010s). About the full investigation: The study used repertoire sequencing to test whether antigen drove CD8+ T cell activation and differentiation in Susac syndrome. Overall study outcomes, separate from this receptor: The TCR sequencing and HLA analysis was acknowledged to have included a relatively small number of individuals.

RNA was extracted using the RNeasy kit, and about 0.5 to 1 ug of the RNA was reverse transcribed with random hexamers. The immunoSEQ multiplex PCR assay, covering 54 Vbeta and 13 Jbeta segments, was used to amplify TCR beta CDR3 regions. PCR amplification bias was corrected by using a synthetic template baseline for primer optimization and computational correction. On the study's bioinformatics: Reads were assigned to V, D and J genes according to IMGT and analyzed in immunoSEQ Analyzer, with only productive sequences retained. Clonality was computed as one minus Shannon entropy normalized by log2 of the number of productive unique sequences. Public and private clones were assessed among the 100 most prevalent clones of each patient and control. Clones were defined as Susac-specific when absent from the healthy and MS cohorts, from over 950 published viral clones and from other ImmuneACCESS disease sequences. TCRdb passed the public sequencing reads through fastp at Q25 and MiXCR, retaining productive beta sequences. Rows merge per CDR3 protein into single entries with the most common DNA and genes. These V and J calls rely on TCRdb rather than the paper's analysis. The sample table holds 150,000 to 200,000 distinct CDR3 sequences, of which approximately 95% were seen once. 0.09% to 0.1% of the sample is taken by the ten largest.

Peripheral blood CD8+ and CD4+ T cells from healthy donors, Susac syndrome patients and multiple sclerosis patients were profiled by high-throughput TCR beta sequencing. Multiple sclerosis controls were treatment-naive patients with stable or active relapsing-remitting disease fulfilling revised McDonald criteria. Bulk CD8+ and CD4+ T cells were purified by magnetic negative isolation, while CD8+ TEMRA cells were enriched using FACS. Blood was collected in EDTA tubes and processed within 24 hours, with PBMCs isolated through density gradient centrifugation. PBMCs destined for TCR sequencing were cryopreserved in liquid nitrogen and later thawed in a 37 °C water bath. The sorted or isolated CD4+, CD8+ and CD8+ TEMRA cells reached a purity of at least 90%. Points on this clonotype: Its cognate antigen has yet to be identified. The input lacks base qualities; no much larger clone sits a single base away.

This clonotype originated in a human donor with multiple sclerosis. Sequencing input: CD4+ T cells from PBMCs.

Here the CDR3 is given as CATSGVGAVHGYTF. The nucleotides are TGTGCCACCAGTGGGGTCGGGGCGGTTCATGGCTACACCTTC. The chain is made from TRBV24-1 and TRBJ1-2; TRBD1 could be the D gene, as 5 bases match. The germline V gene encodes CDR1 KGHDR and CDR2 SFDVKD. The CDR3 numbers 14 residues from cysteine through phenylalanine. The sequence is cut down to CDR3 DNA, 42 bases in frame from base 1. V sheds 5 bases and J sheds 6 bases, leaving 15 bases between their ends.